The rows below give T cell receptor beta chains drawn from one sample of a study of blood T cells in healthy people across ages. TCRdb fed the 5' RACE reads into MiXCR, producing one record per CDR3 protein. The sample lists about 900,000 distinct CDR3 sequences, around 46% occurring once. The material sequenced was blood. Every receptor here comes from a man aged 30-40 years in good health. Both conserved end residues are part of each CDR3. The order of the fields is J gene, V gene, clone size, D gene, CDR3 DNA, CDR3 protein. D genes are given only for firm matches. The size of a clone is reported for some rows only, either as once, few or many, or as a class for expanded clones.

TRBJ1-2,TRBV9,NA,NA,TGTGCCAGCAGCGAGAGGGGGGACCCTTATGGCTACACCTTC,CASSERGDPYGYTF
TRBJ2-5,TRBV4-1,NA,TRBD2,TGCGCCAGCAGCCAAGTTCCAACGGCGGGACTAGCCGGGACCCAGTACTTC,CASSQVPTAGLAGTQYF
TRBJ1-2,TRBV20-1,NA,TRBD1,TGCAGTGCTACTCCAGGGGGTGGCTACACCTTC,CSATPGGGYTF
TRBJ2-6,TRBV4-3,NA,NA,TGCGCCAGCAGCCAAGACATTTCTGGGGCCAACGTCCTGACTTTC,CASSQDISGANVLTF
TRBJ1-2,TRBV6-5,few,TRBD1,TGTGCCAGCAGTTACTCGAGACAGGGGGGCGGCTACACCTTC,CASSYSRQGGGYTF
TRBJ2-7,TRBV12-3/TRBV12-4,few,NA,TGTGCCAGCGGATATGACAGCACCTACGAGCAGTACTTC,CASGYDSTYEQYF
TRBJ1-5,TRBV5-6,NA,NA,TGTGCCAGCAGCACACCCGGGACACGTAATCAGCCCCAGCATTTT,CASSTPGTRNQPQHF
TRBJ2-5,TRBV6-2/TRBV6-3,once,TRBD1,TGTGCCAGCAGTTACGACAGGGGGCCAGAGACCCAGTACTTC,CASSYDRGPETQYF
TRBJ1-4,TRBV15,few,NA,TGTGCCACCAGCGCCGGAGCCAGGGTCGGAGGAGAAAAACTGTTTTTT,CATSAGARVGGEKLFF
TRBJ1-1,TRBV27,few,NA,TGTGCCAGCAGTTTACAACATAGAGCTAACACTGAAGCTTTCTTT,CASSLQHRANTEAFF
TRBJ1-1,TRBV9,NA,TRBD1,TGTGCCAGCAGCGTAGACCCAGGGGGGGTCACTGAAGCTTTCTTT,CASSVDPGGVTEAFF
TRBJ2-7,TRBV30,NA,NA,TGTGCCTGGCGTGACAGGTTCTACGAGCAGTACTTC,CAWRDRFYEQYF
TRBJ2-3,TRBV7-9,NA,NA,TGTGCCAGCAGCTCACCCTGGACTGGAAAGTACCAAGAGACCCAGTATTTT,CASSSPWTGKYQETQYF
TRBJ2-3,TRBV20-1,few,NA,TGCAGTGCCCCCACGACTAGAGGGGGGGATACGCAGTATTTT,CSAPTTRGGDTQYF
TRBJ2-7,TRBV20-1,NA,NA,TGCAGTGCTAAAGAAACAGGCTCCTACGAGCAGTACTTC,CSAKETGSYEQYF
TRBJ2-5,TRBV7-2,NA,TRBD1,TGTGCCAGCAGCAAAGGGGGCTCACAAGAGACCCAGTACTTC,CASSKGGSQETQYF
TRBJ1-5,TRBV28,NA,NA,TGTGCCAGCAGTATGGGGGGCGGTAATCAGCCCCAGCATTTT,CASSMGGGNQPQHF
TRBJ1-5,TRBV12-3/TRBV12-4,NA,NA,TGTGCCAGCAGTGGGGGACCCAAAGAGAGCGATCAGCCCCAGCATTTT,CASSGGPKESDQPQHF
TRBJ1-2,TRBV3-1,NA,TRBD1,TGTGCCAGCAGCAGGGGGCTCTATGGCTACACCTTC,CASSRGLYGYTF